This T cell receptor beta chain originates from a study of blood T cell repertoires in COVID-19. Whole-study context: Samples representing acute and convalescent COVID-19 were sourced from the United States, Italy and Spain. Nucleic acid was either cDNA or gDNA, and it came from T cells, B-cell-depleted T cells, or PBMCs.

The CDR3 is 16 residues long. The V gene end was trimmed by 2 bases and the J gene end by 7 bases; junction bases not matched to a gene: 11. Germline CDR1 and CDR2: KGHSH and LQKENI. Data came from immunoSEQ multiplex PCR; TCRdb stores just in-frame clones and leaves some out. This sample carries more than 400,000 clones, 70% to 90% of them seen once, and the ten largest clones take approximately 2.9%. The sequenced sample was peripheral blood. The receptor was isolated from a human donor in a cohort sampled during active COVID-19. The chain uses TRBV18 and TRBJ1-2, with TRBD1 matching 9 bases. This CDR3 reads CASSPTKDRGGSGYTF. CDR3 coding DNA: TGTGCCAGCTCACCAACGAAGGACAGGGGAGGTAGTGGCTACACCTTC.